This T cell receptor beta chain appears in the sequencing data of a study of immune characterization of retroperitoneal liposarcoma. TCRdb reanalysed the PCR reads using MiXCR and keeps one entry per CDR3 protein. In the table there are 8,000 or so distinct CDR3 sequences, about 46% of which are singletons. The germline V gene has CDR1 WNHNN and CDR2 SYGVQD (reference sequence). The V gene lost 6 bases and the J gene lost 1 base, with 16 bases spanning the gap. The CDR3 runs to 16 residues. Sequencing was carried out using tumor tissue. The clonotype originates from a male donor with retroperitoneal liposarcoma. The V call is TRBV10-1, the J call TRBJ2-1, with D tentatively TRBD2 (6 bases). The CDR3 protein is CASSKGVGRSYNEQFF. For the CDR3, the DNA is TGCGCCAGCAGCAAGGGTGTCGGGAGATCCTACAATGAGCAGTTCTTC.